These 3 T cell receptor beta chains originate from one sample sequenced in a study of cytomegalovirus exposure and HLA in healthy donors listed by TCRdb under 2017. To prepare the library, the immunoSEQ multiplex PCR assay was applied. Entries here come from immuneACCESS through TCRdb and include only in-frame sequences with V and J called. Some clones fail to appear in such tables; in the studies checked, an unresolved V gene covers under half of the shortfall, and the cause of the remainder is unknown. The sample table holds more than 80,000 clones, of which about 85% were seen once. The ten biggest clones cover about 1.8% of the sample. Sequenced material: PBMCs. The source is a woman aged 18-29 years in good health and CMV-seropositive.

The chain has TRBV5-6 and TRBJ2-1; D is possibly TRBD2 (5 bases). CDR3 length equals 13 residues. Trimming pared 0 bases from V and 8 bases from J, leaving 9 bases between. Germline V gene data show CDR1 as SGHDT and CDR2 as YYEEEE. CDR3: CASSLVLGHEQFF. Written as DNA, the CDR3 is TGTGCCAGCAGCTTGGTACTAGGCCATGAGCAGTTCTTC.

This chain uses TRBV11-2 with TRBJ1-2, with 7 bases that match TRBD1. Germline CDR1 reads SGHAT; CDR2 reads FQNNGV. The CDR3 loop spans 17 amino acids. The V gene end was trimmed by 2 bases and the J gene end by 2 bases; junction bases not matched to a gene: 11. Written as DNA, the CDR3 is TGTGCCAGCAGCTTAACCCTTCGACAGGGCACAAACTATGGCTACACCTTC. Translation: CASSLTLRQGTNYGYTF. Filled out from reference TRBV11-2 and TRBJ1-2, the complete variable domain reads EAGVAQSPRYKIIEKRQSVAFWCNPISGHATLYWYQQILGQGPKLLIQFQNNGVVDDSQLPKDRFSAERLKGVDSTLKIQPAKLEDSAVYLCASSLTLRQGTNYGYTFGSGTRLTVV.

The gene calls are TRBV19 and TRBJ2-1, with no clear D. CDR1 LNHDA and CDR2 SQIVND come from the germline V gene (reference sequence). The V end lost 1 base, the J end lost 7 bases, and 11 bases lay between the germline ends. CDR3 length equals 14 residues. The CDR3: CASSIAPMRNEQFF. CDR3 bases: TGTGCCAGTAGTATAGCCCCCATGAGGAATGAGCAGTTCTTC.